This TCR beta chain was documented in a study of T cells in Graves' hyperthyroidism and ophthalmopathy. This CDR3 is built from 16 residues. Germline CDR1 reads SGHDN; CDR2 reads FVKESK. J gave up 1 base and V 6 bases, and 9 bases lay outside the gene matches. Amplification of TCR beta CDR3 regions was performed using RNA transcripts as template. The study used the HTBI primer set for a first-round RT-PCR of the TCR CDR3. TCRdb reprocessed the multiplex PCR reads with MiXCR, giving one entry per CDR3 protein. The data contain roughly 350,000 distinct CDR3 sequences, about 14% of them singletons. The chain combines TRBV14 with TRBJ2-3; 8 positions match TRBD2. The specimen sequenced was blood. This receptor was taken from a woman in her twenties or thirties with Graves' ophthalmopathy. CDR3: CASSRNSGVGTDTQYF. CDR3 in DNA: TGTGCCAGCAGTAGGAATAGCGGGGTCGGCACAGATACGCAGTATTTT.